These T cell receptor beta chains were read from a single sample in a study of shared clonotypes between healthy human individuals. Assay used: immunoSEQ multiplex PCR; TCRdb lists only in-frame clones, some missing. The table records some 660,000 clones, about three quarters of them present only once. The material sequenced was memory CD4+ T cells sorted from blood. The receptors come from a woman aged 30 to 39 in good health. CDR3s leave out the opening cysteine and the closing phenylalanine or tryptophan. Fields, in order: J gene, V gene, CDR3 protein.

TRBJ2-3 TRBV5-1 ASSLSGPTDTQY
TRBJ1-5 TRBV25-1 ASSVTGGNQPQH
TRBJ2-7 TRBV21-1 ASNKGDRGTYEQY
TRBJ1-5 TRBV19 ASRDREPPQH
TRBJ2-7 TRBV2 ASSLQGTYEQY
TRBJ2-1 TRBV7-8 ASSLGRGRGDPLRPNEQF
TRBJ2-1 TRBV10-3 AISAITSGTYNEQF
TRBJ2-1 TRBV30 AWSRDRGRHEQF
TRBJ2-2 TRBV9 ASSREGAGELF
TRBJ2-1 TRBV5-1 ASSGTPYNEQF
TRBJ2-1 TRBV29-1 SARDYKDEQF
TRBJ2-1 TRBV19 ASSRSGTYYNEQF
TRBJ1-3 TRBV4-1 ASSRPGGAIEGNTIY
TRBJ1-2 TRBV9 ASSAQQGAGGYT
TRBJ1-1 TRBV30 AWSISPNTEAF
TRBJ2-3 TRBV11-2 ASSHLTGLAGSSTDTQY
TRBJ2-3 TRBV5-5 ASSSGTDTQY
TRBJ1-1 TRBV5-1 ASSIRTGQRTEAF
TRBJ2-1 TRBV6-5 ASSHPNYNEQF
TRBJ1-5 TRBV19 ASSIVSQGNQPQH
TRBJ2-7 TRBV30 ALRDSRPIYEQY
TRBJ2-6 TRBV7-2 ASSSMRQTGANVLT